These 6 T cell receptor beta chains were all obtained from the same sample, sequenced in a study of blood T cell repertoires in COVID-19. Using immunoSEQ multiplex PCR, the repertoire was profiled, and TCRdb retains in-frame clones only, with some absent. This repertoire shows roughly 14,000 clones, 84% found once; its top ten account for roughly 26%. What was sequenced was peripheral blood. The receptors stem from a woman aged 45-59 years with active or convalescent COVID-19.

The chain links TRBV3-1 (or the pseudogene TRBV3-2) to TRBJ2-3; 11 bases line up with TRBD2. Per germline, CDR1 LGHDT and CDR2 YNNKEL (reference sequence). The V gene end was trimmed by 2 bases and the J gene end by 3 bases; junction bases not matched to a gene: 1. CDR3 length: 15 residues. The CDR3 protein is CASSQLAGGTDTQYF. The CDR3 DNA reads TGTGCCAGCAGCCAACTAGCGGGAGGTACAGATACGCAGTATTTT.

The chain is built from TRBV28 and TRBJ1-2; the D is unclear. V lost 3 bases, J lost 5 bases, and 13 bases lay in between. Germline CDR1 is MDHEN and CDR2 is SYDVKM. The CDR3 length is 14 residues. CDR3 sequence: CASSFGLVDYGYTF. For the CDR3, the DNA is TGTGCCAGCAGTTTTGGCCTGGTTGATTATGGCTACACCTTC.

The V gene is TRBV27, the J gene TRBJ2-7, with no clear D. The germline V and J ends were trimmed by 5 bases and 0 bases, with 14 bases remaining between them. The CDR3 runs 15 residues. Germline V lookup: CDR1 MNHEY, CDR2 SMNVEV (reference sequence). The CDR3 sequence is CASSIDWSSSYEQYF. The CDR3 nucleotides are TGTGCCAGCAGTATAGACTGGAGTAGCTCCTACGAGCAGTACTTC.

CDR3 in DNA: TGCGCCAGCAGTGAGGGAGTTTACAATGAGCAGTTCTTC. This translates into CASSEGVYNEQFF. The rearrangement links TRBV10-1 to TRBJ2-1; D is unresolved. Between the trimmed V and J ends, which lost 2 bases and 4 bases, there was a span of 6 bases. Germline CDR1 is WNHNN and CDR2 is SYGVQD (reference sequence). CDR3 length: 13 residues.

The chain recombines TRBV6-1 with TRBJ2-7; the D gene is possibly TRBD1 (5 bases). CDR3 length: 12 amino acids. Trimming pared 2 bases from V and 6 bases from J, leaving 8 bases between. Germline V gives CDR1 MNHNS, CDR2 SASEGT. DNA for the CDR3: TGTGCCAGCAGTGAAATAAGGGGCGAGCAGTACTTC. Amino acids: CASSEIRGEQYF.

The chain is built from TRBV7-9 and TRBJ2-7, with 8 bases that match TRBD1. With 4 bases clipped from V and 5 bases from J, the junction kept 7 bases outside the gene matches. Germline V lookup: CDR1 SEHNR, CDR2 FQNEAQ (reference sequence). The CDR3 runs 14 residues. CDR3: CASSSQGRGHEQYF. The CDR3 bases are TGTGCCAGCAGCTCCCAAGGCAGGGGGCACGAGCAGTACTTC.